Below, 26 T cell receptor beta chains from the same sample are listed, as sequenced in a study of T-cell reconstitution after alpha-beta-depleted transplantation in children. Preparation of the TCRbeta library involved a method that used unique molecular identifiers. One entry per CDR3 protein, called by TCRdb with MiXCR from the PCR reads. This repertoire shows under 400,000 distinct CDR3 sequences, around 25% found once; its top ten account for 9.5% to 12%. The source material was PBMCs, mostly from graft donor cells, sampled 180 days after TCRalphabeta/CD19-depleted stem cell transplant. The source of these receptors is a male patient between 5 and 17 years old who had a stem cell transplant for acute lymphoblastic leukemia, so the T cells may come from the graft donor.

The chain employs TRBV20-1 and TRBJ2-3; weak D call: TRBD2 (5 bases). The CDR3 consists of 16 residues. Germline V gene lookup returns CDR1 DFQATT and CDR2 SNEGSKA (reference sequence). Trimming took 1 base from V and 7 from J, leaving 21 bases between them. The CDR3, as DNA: TGCAGTGCTAGAGGGCTCTTGGCGGGTTTTATTTATACGCAGTATTTT. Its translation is CSARGLLAGFIYTQYF.

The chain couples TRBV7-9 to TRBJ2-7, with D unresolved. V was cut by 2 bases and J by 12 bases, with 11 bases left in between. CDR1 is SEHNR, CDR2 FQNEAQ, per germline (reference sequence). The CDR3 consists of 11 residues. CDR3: CASSLMGPWYF. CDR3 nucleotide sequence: TGTGCCAGCAGCTTAATGGGTCCGTGGTACTTC.

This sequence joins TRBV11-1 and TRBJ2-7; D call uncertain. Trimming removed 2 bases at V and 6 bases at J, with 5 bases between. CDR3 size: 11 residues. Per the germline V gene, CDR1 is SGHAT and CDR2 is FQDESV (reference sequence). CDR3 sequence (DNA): TGTGCCAGCAGCTTAAGTTTCGAGCAGTACTTC. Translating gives CASSLSFEQYF. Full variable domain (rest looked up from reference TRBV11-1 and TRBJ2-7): EAEVAQSPRYKITEKSQAVAFWCDPISGHATLYWYRQILGQGPELLVQFQDESVVDDSQLPKDRFSAERLKGVDSTLKIQPAELGDSAMYLCASSLSFEQYFGPGTRLTVT.

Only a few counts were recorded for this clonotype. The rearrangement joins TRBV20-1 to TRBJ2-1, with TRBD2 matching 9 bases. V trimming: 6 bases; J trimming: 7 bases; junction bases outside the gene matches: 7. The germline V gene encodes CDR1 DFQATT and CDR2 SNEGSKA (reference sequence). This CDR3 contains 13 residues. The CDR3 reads CSAILSGRNEQFF. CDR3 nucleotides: TGCAGTGCCATACTAAGCGGGAGGAATGAGCAGTTCTTC.

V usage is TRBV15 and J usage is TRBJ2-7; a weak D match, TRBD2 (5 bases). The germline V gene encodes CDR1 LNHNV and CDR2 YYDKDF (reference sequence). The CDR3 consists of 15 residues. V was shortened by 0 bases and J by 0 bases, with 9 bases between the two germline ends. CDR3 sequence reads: CATSREGGPSYEQYF. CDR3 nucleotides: TGTGCCACCAGCAGAGAGGGCGGGCCCTCCTACGAGCAGTACTTC.

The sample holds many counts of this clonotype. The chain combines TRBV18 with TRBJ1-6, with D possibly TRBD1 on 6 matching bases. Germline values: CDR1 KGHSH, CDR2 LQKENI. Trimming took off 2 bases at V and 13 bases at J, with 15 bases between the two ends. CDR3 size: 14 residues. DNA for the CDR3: TGTGCCAGCTCACCAGTACAGGGACGGGACCCCCTCCACTTT. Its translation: CASSPVQGRDPLHF.

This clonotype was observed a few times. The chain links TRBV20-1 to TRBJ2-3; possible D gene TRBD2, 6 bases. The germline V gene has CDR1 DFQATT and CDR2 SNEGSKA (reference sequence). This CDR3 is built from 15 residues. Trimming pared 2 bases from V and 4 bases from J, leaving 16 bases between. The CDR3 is CSARRTGVPADTQYF. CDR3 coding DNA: TGCAGTGCTAGACGAACGGGAGTCCCCGCAGATACGCAGTATTTT.

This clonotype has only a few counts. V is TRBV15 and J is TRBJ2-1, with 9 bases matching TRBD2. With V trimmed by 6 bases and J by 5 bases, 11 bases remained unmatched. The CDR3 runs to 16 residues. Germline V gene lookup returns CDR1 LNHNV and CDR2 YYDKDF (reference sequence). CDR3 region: CATREGLALIHNEQFF. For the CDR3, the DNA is TGTGCCACCAGAGAGGGACTAGCTCTTATTCACAATGAGCAGTTCTTC.

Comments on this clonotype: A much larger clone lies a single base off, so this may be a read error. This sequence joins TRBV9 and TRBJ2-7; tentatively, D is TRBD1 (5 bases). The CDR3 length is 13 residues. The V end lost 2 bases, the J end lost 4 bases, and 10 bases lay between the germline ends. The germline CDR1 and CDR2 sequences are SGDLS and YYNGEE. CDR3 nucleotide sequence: TGTGCCAGCAGCGTGACAGTGGGTTACGAGCAGTACTTC. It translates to CASSVTVGYEQYF.

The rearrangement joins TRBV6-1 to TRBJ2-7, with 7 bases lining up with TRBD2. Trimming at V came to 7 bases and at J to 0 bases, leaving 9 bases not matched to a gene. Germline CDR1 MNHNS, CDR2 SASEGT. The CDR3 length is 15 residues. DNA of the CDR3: TGTGCCAGCACCGAAAGAGGCGGGAGCTCCTACGAGCAGTACTTC. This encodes CASTERGGSSYEQYF.

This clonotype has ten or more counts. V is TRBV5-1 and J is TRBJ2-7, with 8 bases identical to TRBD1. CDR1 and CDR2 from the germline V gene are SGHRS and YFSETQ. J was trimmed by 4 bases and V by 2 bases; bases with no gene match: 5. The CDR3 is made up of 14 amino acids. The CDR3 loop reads CASSFDRGAYEQYF. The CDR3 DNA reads TGCGCCAGCAGCTTTGACAGGGGTGCTTACGAGCAGTACTTC.

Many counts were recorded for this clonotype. CDR3 loop: CASSYGGLADYEQYF. The CDR3 coding sequence is TGTGCCAGCAGTTACGGAGGACTAGCGGACTACGAGCAGTACTTC. The rearrangement links TRBV6-5 to TRBJ2-7; 10 nucleotides line up with TRBD2. The CDR3 runs to 15 residues. Germline V gene data show CDR1 as MNHEY and CDR2 as SVGAGI. Unmatched junction bases numbered 4, after V lost 2 bases and J lost 3 bases.

This CDR3 is CASSFTGQGSHEQYF. The CDR3 DNA reads as TGCGCCAGCAGCTTTACAGGACAGGGGTCCCACGAGCAGTACTTC. V is TRBV5-1 and J is TRBJ2-7; 9 positions agree with TRBD1. The CDR3 totals 15 residues. Trimming removed 2 bases from V and 5 bases from J; junction bases left unmatched: 8. The germline V gene encodes CDR1 SGHRS and CDR2 YFSETQ.

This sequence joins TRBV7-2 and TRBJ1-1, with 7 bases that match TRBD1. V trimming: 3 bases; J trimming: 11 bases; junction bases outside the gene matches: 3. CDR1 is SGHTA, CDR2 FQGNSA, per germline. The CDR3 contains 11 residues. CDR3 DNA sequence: TGTGCCAGCAGCTTGACAGGGCTGGCTTTCTTT. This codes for CASSLTGLAFF.

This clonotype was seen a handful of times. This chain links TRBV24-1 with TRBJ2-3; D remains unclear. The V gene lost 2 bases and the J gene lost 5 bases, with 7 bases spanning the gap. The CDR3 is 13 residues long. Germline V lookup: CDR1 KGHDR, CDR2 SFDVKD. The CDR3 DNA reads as TGTGCCACCAGTGATTCCCTTATAGATACGCAGTATTTT. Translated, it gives CATSDSLIDTQYF.

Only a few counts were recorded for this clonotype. The CDR3 DNA is TGTGCCACCAGCTCCCTGGGACTAGCGGCCCCGTACGCCTACAATGAGCAGTTCTTC. It yields the protein CATSSLGLAAPYAYNEQFF. The chain carries TRBV15 and TRBJ2-1; 11 bases align to TRBD2. Germline V CDR1 and CDR2: LNHNV, YYDKDF (reference sequence). Trimming removed 5 bases from V and 2 bases from J; junction bases left unmatched: 14. The CDR3 has 19 amino acids.

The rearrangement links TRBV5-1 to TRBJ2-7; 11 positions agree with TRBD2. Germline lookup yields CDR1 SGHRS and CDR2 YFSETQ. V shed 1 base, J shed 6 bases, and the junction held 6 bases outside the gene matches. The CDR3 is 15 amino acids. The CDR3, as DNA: TGCGCCAGCAGCTTGACGCTAGCGGGAGGAGGCGAGCAGTACTTC. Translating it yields CASSLTLAGGGEQYF.

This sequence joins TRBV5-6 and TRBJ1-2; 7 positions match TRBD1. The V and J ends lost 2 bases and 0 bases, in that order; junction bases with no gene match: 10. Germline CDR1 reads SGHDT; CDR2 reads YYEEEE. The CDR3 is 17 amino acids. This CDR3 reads CASSFFDGQAANYGYTF. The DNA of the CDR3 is TGTGCCAGCAGCTTCTTCGACGGACAGGCGGCTAACTATGGCTACACCTTC. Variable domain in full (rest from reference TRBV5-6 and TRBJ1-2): DAGVTQSPTHLIKTRGQQVTLRCSPKSGHDTVSWYQQALGQGPQFIFQYYEEEERQRGNFPDRFSGHQFPNYSSELNVNALLLGDSALYLCASSFFDGQAANYGYTFGSGTRLTVV.

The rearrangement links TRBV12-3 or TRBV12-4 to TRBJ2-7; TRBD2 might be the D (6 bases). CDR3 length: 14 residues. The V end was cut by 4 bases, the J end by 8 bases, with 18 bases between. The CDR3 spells CASSYSDTSLQQYF. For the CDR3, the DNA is TGTGCCAGCAGTTATTCCGACACTAGCTTACAGCAGTACTTC.

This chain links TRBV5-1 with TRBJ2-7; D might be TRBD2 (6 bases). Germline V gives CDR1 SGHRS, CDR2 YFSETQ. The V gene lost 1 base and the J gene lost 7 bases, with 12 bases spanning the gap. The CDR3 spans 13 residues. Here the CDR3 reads CASSLWGDREQYF. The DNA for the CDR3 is TGCGCCAGCAGCTTGTGGGGGGATCGGGAGCAGTACTTC.

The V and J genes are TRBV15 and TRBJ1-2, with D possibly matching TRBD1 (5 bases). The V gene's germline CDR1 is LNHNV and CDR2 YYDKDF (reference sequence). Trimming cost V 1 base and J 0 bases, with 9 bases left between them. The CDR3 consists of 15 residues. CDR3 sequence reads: CATSRGQGANYGYTF. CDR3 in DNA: TGTGCCACCAGCAGAGGTCAGGGAGCTAACTATGGCTACACCTTC.

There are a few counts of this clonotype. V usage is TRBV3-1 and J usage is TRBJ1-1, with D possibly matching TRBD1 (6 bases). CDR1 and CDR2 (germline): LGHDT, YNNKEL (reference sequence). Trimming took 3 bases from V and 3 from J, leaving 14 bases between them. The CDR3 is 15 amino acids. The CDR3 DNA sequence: TGTGCCAGCAGCCACCACTACAGGGTTTACACTGAAGCTTTCTTT. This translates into CASSHHYRVYTEAFF.

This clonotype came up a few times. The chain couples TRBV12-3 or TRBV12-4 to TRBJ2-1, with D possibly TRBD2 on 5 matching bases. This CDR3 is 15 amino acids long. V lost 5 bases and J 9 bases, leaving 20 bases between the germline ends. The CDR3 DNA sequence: TGTGCCAGCAGTGCATACCTATTGGAAAGCGGTGAGCAGTTCTTC. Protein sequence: CASSAYLLESGEQFF.

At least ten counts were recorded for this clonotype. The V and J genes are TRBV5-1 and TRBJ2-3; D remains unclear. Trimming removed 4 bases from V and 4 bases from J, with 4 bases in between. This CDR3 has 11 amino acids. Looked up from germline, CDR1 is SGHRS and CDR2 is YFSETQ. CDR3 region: CASSGSDTQYF. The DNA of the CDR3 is TGCGCCAGCAGCGGCTCAGATACGCAGTATTTT.

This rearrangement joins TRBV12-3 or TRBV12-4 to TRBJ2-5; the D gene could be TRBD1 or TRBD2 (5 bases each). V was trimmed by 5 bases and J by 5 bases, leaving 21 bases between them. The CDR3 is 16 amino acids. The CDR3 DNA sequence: TGTGCCAGCAGTCCACTCAGAGGGCTGAGGGGTGAGACCCAGTACTTC. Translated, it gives CASSPLRGLRGETQYF.

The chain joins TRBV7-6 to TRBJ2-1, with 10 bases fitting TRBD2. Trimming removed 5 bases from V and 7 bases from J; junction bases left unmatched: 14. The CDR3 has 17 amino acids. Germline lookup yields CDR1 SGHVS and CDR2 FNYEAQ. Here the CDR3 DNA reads TGTGCCAGCAGCCCTAAGTGGGCTAGCGGGAGTGTAAATGAGCAGTTCTTC. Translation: CASSPKWASGSVNEQFF.